A single sample is the source of the 25 T cell receptor beta chains below, sequenced in a study of blood T cell repertoires in COVID-19. TCRdb's copy holds only in-frame clones and misses some; the assay was immunoSEQ multiplex PCR. The sample consists of almost 200,000 clones, 75% to 85% of them appearing once. What was sequenced was peripheral blood. These receptors originate from a woman in her thirties or forties with COVID-19, enrolled during active disease.

J is TRBJ1-1 and V is TRBV27, with 8 nucleotides matching TRBD1. The CDR3 has 16 residues. Losses at the gene ends were 3 bases for V and 5 bases for J; bases not matched to a gene: 11. CDR1 is MNHEY and CDR2 is SMNVEV in the germline V gene (reference sequence). The CDR3 region is CASSFRGLKVETEAFF. As DNA, the CDR3 is TGTGCCAGCAGTTTCAGGGGGCTAAAGGTTGAGACTGAAGCTTTCTTT.

The chain uses TRBV5-1 and TRBJ1-1; D is perhaps TRBD1 (5 bases). This CDR3 has 15 amino acids. Trimming cost V 0 bases and J 5 bases, with 14 bases left between them. From germline, CDR1 is SGHRS and CDR2 YFSETQ. The CDR3 here is CASSLAEGAGTEAFF. In DNA form, the CDR3 reads TGCGCCAGCAGCTTGGCCGAAGGGGCAGGGACTGAAGCTTTCTTT.

The rearrangement uses TRBV2 and TRBJ1-1; possibly TRBD1 for D (6 bases). The CDR3 contains 14 residues. CDR1 and CDR2 from the germline V gene are SNHLY and FYNNEI. Trimming cost V 5 bases and J 1 base, with 11 bases left between them. The CDR3 bases are TGTGCCAGCAGTTCCGGGACAACGAACACTGAAGCTTTCTTT. It translates to CASSSGTTNTEAFF. Variable domain in full (rest from reference TRBV2 and TRBJ1-1): EPEVTQTPSHQVTQMGQEVILRCVPISNHLYFYWYRQILGQKVEFLVSFYNNEISEKSEIFDDQFSVERPDGSNFTLKIRSTKLEDSAMYFCASSSGTTNTEAFFGQGTRLTVV.

The V gene is TRBV7-9, the J gene TRBJ1-2; 9 bases are shared with TRBD1. V shed 7 bases, J shed 3 bases, and the junction held 6 bases outside the gene matches. Germline lookup yields CDR1 SEHNR and CDR2 FQNEAQ (reference sequence). This CDR3 is 14 amino acids long. The CDR3 coding sequence is TGTGCCAGCAAACCTCGGACAGGGGACTATGGCTACACCTTC. Protein product: CASKPRTGDYGYTF.

The V gene is TRBV5-1, the J gene TRBJ1-1, with 7 bases matching TRBD1. With V trimmed by 4 bases and J by 6 bases, 9 bases remained unmatched. CDR1 SGHRS and CDR2 YFSETQ come from the germline V gene. This CDR3 is built from 14 residues. The DNA for the CDR3 is TGCGCCAGCAGCGCGCCCGGGACAGCCCCTGAAGCTTTCTTT. Its protein is CASSAPGTAPEAFF.

This clone was seen a handful of times. This chain connects TRBV5-1 to TRBJ2-5; TRBD2 matches 9 bases. The trim removed 0 bases at V and 2 bases at J, leaving 5 bases unmatched. The CDR3 is 16 amino acids. Germline V lookup: CDR1 SGHRS, CDR2 YFSETQ. Here the CDR3 reads CASSLGLAEGQETQYF. DNA of the CDR3: TGCGCCAGCAGCTTGGGACTAGCGGAAGGACAAGAGACCCAGTACTTC.

The count of this clone is one. The CDR3 is CASSLVAGAETQYF. CDR3 coding DNA: TGCGCCAGCAGCTTGGTCGCAGGCGCGGAGACCCAGTACTTC. The chain joins TRBV5-1 to TRBJ2-5, with D uncertain. The CDR3 is 14 amino acids. V dropped 0 bases and J dropped 5 bases, with 11 bases sitting between them. Looked up from germline, CDR1 is SGHRS and CDR2 is YFSETQ.

The CDR3 sequence: CAWSEGGASRSPLHF. The CDR3 DNA follows: TGTGCCTGGAGTGAAGGAGGGGCCTCGCGATCACCCCTCCACTTT. The chain employs TRBV30 and TRBJ1-6; tentatively, D is TRBD1 (5 bases). The germline gives CDR1 GTSNPN, CDR2 SVGIG (reference sequence). The CDR3 length is 15 residues. Trimming removed 1 base at V and 10 bases at J, with 17 bases between.

The chain uses TRBV27 and TRBJ2-1, with 7 bases matching TRBD1. Trimming removed 5 bases from V and 8 bases from J; junction bases left unmatched: 12. The CDR3 has 15 amino acids. From germline, CDR1 is MNHEY and CDR2 SMNVEV (reference sequence). The CDR3 loop is CASSPQGTAFDEQFF. The CDR3 DNA reads TGTGCCAGCAGTCCACAGGGGACGGCTTTCGATGAGCAGTTCTTC.

Worth noting for this clone: The same CDR3 is also encoded by other DNA sequences in this sample. This CDR3 is CASSSGYGYTF. The DNA of the CDR3 is TGTGCCAGCAGTTCCGGTTATGGCTACACCTTC. The chain carries TRBV6-5 and TRBJ1-2; D unresolved. This CDR3 is 11 amino acids long. Germline CDR1 is MNHEY and CDR2 is SVGAGI. V lost 4 bases and J lost 5, with 5 bases in between.

The chain couples TRBV19 to TRBJ2-3; 7 nucleotides align to TRBD2. Losses at the gene ends were 4 bases for V and 7 bases for J; bases not matched to a gene: 8. CDR3 length: 14 residues. Per germline, CDR1 LNHDA and CDR2 SQIVND (reference sequence). DNA for the CDR3: TGTGCCAGTAGTACCCAGCGGGGTTGGAATACGCAGTATTTT. As protein: CASSTQRGWNTQYF.

The J gene is TRBJ2-1, the V gene TRBV2; D might be TRBD1 (6 bases). This CDR3 spans 14 amino acids. V dropped 7 bases and J dropped 9 bases, with 19 bases sitting between them. Germline V gene sequence: CDR1 SNHLY, CDR2 FYNNEI. The CDR3: CASKTDSVPPEQFF. CDR3 in DNA: TGTGCCAGCAAAACGGACAGCGTTCCGCCTGAGCAGTTCTTC.

The CDR3 sequence is CASSLGGQGIYGYTF. CDR3 bases: TGTGCCAGCAGCTTGGGGGGACAGGGGATATATGGCTACACCTTC. The V call is TRBV5-4, the J call TRBJ1-2, with TRBD1 matching 10 bases. The CDR3 extends over 15 amino acids. V trimming: 0 bases; J trimming: 5 bases; junction bases outside the gene matches: 4. CDR1 SGHNT and CDR2 YYREEE come from the germline V gene (reference sequence). The full variable domain, rest sourced from reference TRBV5-4 and TRBJ1-2, is ETGVTQSPTHLIKTRGQQVTLRCSSQSGHNTVSWYQQALGQGPQFIFQYYREEENGRGNFPPRFSGLQFPNYSSELNVNALELDDSALYLCASSLGGQGIYGYTFGSGTRLTVV.

The chain carries TRBV5-3 and TRBJ1-2; maybe TRBD1 (6 bases). TRBV5-3 is flagged as an ORF with uncertain function. V lost 10 bases and J lost 2, with 21 bases in between. The CDR3 sequence is 15 residues long. In DNA, the CDR3 is TGTGCCCCGGGGCCCCACAGGGCAACGAACTATGGCTACACCTTC. As protein: CAPGPHRATNYGYTF.

The chain carries TRBV6-6 and TRBJ2-7, with D tentatively TRBD1 (6 bases). The CDR3 is 15 residues long. Germline CDR1 and CDR2: MNHNY and SVGAGI (reference sequence). Deletions cut 4 bases from V and 3 bases from J, with 16 bases between. The CDR3 region is CASSLQGPLGYEQYF. The CDR3 DNA reads as TGTGCCAGCAGTTTACAGGGACCGCTAGGCTACGAGCAGTACTTC.

This rearrangement joins TRBV25-1 to TRBJ1-1; possible D gene TRBD1, 5 bases. Germline V gene lookup returns CDR1 MGHDK and CDR2 SYGVNS. Deletions cut 1 base from V and 1 base from J, with 10 bases between. CDR3 size: 15 residues. DNA of the CDR3: TGTGCCAGCAGTGAATCGGGGACTGGGAACACTGAAGCTTTCTTT. Residues: CASSESGTGNTEAFF.

CDR3 amino acids: CAIRTGGSSTLYGYTF. The CDR3 DNA is TGTGCCATCAGAACAGGGGGCAGTAGCACCCTCTATGGCTACACCTTC. The gene calls are TRBV10-3 and TRBJ1-2, with 9 bases lining up with TRBD1. The CDR3 runs to 16 residues. Trimming cost V 6 bases and J 4 bases; bases outside gene matches: 12. From germline, CDR1 is ENHRY and CDR2 SYGVKD.

V and J are TRBV3-1 (or the pseudogene TRBV3-2) and TRBJ1-2; D perhaps matches TRBD1 (5 bases). Looked up from germline, CDR1 is LGHDT and CDR2 is YNNKEL (reference sequence). CDR3 length: 13 residues. The V and J ends lost 4 bases and 1 base respectively, with 7 bases between them. The CDR3 DNA is TGTGCCAGCAGCCCGACAGATAACTATGGCTACACCTTC. This translates into CASSPTDNYGYTF.

The chain links TRBV20-1 to TRBJ1-1; a weak D match, TRBD1 (6 bases). Deletions cut 6 bases from V and 5 bases from J, with 10 bases between. The CDR3 is 11 amino acids. Germline CDR1 and CDR2: DFQATT and SNEGSKA (reference sequence). CDR3 residues: CSAKGGTEAFF. DNA for the CDR3: TGCAGTGCCAAGGGGGGGACTGAAGCTTTCTTT.

The V call is TRBV5-8, the J call TRBJ2-5, with TRBD1 as a possible D gene (6 bases). Germline V gene lookup returns CDR1 SGHTS and CDR2 YDEGEE. The CDR3 is made up of 13 amino acids. The V and J ends lost 4 bases and 6 bases respectively, with 13 bases between them. CDR3 sequence: CASSRTGTKTQYF. Here the CDR3 DNA reads TGTGCCAGCAGCAGAACAGGGACAAAGACCCAGTACTTC.

This chain links TRBV7-8 with TRBJ1-2; the match to TRBD1 covers 8 bases. The CDR3 runs 18 residues. The germline V gene has CDR1 SGHVS and CDR2 FQNEAQ. Unmatched junction bases numbered 12, after V lost 2 bases and J lost 1 base. The CDR3 DNA follows: TGTGCCAGCAGCTTACTGGTCTTTGGACAGGGACGTAACTATGGCTACACCTTC. Protein sequence: CASSLLVFGQGRNYGYTF.

The rearrangement links TRBV6-5 to TRBJ1-5; 7 positions agree with TRBD1. Germline V gene lookup returns CDR1 MNHEY and CDR2 SVGAGI. The CDR3 length is 14 residues. V was pared by 6 bases and J by 5 bases, with 7 bases of the junction left unmatched. CDR3 DNA sequence: TGTGCCAGCAGCCAACAGGGGACCTATCAGCCCCAGCATTTT. This gives the protein CASSQQGTYQPQHF.

V and J are TRBV30 and TRBJ2-5; weak D call: TRBD2 (5 bases). CDR1 is GTSNPN, CDR2 SVGIG, per germline (reference sequence). Trimming removed 3 bases from V and 7 bases from J, with 18 bases in between. The CDR3 contains 14 residues. CDR3 DNA sequence: TGTGCCTGGAGCATCTCCACAGCGGCGGGGACCCAGTACTTC. Translating gives CAWSISTAAGTQYF.

The chain carries TRBV2 and TRBJ1-6; D is unclear. The V gene's germline CDR1 is SNHLY and CDR2 FYNNEI. The CDR3 length is 14 residues. Trimming removed 4 bases from V and 5 bases from J, with 9 bases in between. DNA for the CDR3: TGTGCCAGCAGTGTTGGGCAGAATAATTCACCCCTCCACTTT. Translated: CASSVGQNNSPLHF. Full variable domain (outside the CDR3, taken from reference TRBV2 and TRBJ1-6): EPEVTQTPSHQVTQMGQEVILRCVPISNHLYFYWYRQILGQKVEFLVSFYNNEISEKSEIFDDQFSVERPDGSNFTLKIRSTKLEDSAMYFCASSVGQNNSPLHFGNGTRLTVT.

This clone was detected once. The chain has TRBV5-1 and TRBJ2-1; 8 bases are shared with TRBD2. The junction had 23 bases not matched to a gene; V was cut back by 6 bases and J by 6 bases. Germline CDR1 and CDR2: SGHRS and YFSETQ. The CDR3 consists of 19 residues. CDR3 in amino acids: CASTHSKGAQREFSNEQFF. The CDR3 DNA reads as TGCGCCAGCACGCATTCGAAAGGAGCTCAGCGGGAGTTTAGCAATGAGCAGTTCTTC.